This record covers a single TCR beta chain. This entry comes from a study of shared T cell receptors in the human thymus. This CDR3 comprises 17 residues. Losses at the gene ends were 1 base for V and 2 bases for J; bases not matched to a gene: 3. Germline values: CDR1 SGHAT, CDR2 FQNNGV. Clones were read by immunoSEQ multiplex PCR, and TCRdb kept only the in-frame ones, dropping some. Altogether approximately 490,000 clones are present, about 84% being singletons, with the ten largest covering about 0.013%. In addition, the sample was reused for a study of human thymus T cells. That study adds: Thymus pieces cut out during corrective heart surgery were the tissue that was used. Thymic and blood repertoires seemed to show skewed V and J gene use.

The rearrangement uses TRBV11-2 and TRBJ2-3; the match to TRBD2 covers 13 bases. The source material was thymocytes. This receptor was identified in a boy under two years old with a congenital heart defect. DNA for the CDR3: TGTGCCAGCAGCTTAGGGACTAGCGGGAGACCCACAGATACGCAGTATTTT. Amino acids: CASSLGTSGRPTDTQYF.